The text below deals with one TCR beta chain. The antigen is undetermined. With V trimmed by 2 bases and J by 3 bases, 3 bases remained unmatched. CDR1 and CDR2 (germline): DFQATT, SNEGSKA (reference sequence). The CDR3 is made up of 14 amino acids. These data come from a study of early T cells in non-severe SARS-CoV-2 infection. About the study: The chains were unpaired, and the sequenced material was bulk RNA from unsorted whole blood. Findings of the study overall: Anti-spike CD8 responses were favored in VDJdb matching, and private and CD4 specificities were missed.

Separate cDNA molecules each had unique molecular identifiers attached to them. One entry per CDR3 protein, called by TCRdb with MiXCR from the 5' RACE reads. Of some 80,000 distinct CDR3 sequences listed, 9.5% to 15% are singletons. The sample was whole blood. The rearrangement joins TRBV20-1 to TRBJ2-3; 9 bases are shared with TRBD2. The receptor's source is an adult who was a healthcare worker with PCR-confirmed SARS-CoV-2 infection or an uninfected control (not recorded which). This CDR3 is CSARLAGLTDTQYF. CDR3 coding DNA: TGCAGTGCTAGACTAGCGGGATTGACAGATACGCAGTATTTT.